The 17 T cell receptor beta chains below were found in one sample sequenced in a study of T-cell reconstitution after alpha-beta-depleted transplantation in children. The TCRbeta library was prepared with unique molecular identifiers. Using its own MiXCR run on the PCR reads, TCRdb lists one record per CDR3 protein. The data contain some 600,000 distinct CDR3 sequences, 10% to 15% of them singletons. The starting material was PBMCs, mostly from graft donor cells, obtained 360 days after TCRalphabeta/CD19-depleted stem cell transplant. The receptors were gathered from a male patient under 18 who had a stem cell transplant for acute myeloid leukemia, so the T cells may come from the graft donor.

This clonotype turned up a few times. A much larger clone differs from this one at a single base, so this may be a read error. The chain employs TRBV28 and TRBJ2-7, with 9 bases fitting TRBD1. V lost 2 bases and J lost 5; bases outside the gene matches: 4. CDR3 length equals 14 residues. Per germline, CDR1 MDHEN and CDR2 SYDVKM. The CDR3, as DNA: TGTGCCAGCAGTTTAGGGGGACAGGGCCACGAGCAGTACTTC. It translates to CASSLGGQGHEQYF.

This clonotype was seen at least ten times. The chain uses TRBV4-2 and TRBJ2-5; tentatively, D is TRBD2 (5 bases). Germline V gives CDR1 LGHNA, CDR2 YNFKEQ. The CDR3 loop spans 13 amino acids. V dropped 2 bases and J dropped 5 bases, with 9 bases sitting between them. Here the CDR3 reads CASSQLAGETQYF. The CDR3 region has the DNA TGTGCCAGCAGCCAACTAGCCGGGGAGACCCAGTACTTC.

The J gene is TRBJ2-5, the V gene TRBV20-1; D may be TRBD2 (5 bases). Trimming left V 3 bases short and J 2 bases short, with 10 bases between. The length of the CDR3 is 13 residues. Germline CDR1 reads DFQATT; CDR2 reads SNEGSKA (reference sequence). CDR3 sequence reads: CSASVGVQETQYF. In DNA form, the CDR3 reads TGCAGTGCTAGCGTCGGGGTACAAGAGACCCAGTACTTC.

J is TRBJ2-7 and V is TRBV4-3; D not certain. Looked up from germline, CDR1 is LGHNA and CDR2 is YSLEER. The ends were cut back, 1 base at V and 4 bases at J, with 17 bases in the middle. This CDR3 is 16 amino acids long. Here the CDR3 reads CASSQGAPPLNYEQYF. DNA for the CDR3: TGCGCCAGCAGCCAAGGTGCTCCTCCCTTGAATTACGAGCAGTACTTC.

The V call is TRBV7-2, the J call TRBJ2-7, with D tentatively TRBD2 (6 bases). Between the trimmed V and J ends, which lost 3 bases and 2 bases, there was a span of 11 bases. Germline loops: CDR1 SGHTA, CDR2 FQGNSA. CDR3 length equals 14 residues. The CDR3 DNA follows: TGTGCCAGCAGCTTCGGGACTCCTCCCTACGAGCAGTACTTC. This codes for CASSFGTPPYEQYF.

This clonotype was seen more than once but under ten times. CDR3 sequence (DNA): TGTGCCAGTAGTCTACAGGGTTTTACCTACGAGCAGTACTTC. It codes for CASSLQGFTYEQYF. The chain carries TRBV19 and TRBJ2-7; D possibly corresponds to TRBD1 (6 bases). The CDR3 length is 14 residues. V lost 5 bases, J lost 2 bases, and 13 bases lay in between. The germline V gene has CDR1 LNHDA and CDR2 SQIVND (reference sequence). Looking up the rest from reference TRBV19 and TRBJ2-7 gives the full variable domain: DGGITQSPKYLFRKEGQNVTLSCEQNLNHDAMYWYRQDPGQGLRLIYYSQIVNDFQKGDIAEGYSVSREKKESFPLTVTSAQKNPTAFYLCASSLQGFTYEQYFGPGTRLTVT.

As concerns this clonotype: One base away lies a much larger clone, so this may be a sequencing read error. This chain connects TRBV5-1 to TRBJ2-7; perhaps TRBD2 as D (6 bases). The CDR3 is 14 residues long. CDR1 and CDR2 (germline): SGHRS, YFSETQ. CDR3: CASILGTSRLEQYF. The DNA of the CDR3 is TGCGCCAGCATCTTGGGAACTAGCCGCCTCGAGCAGTACTTC.

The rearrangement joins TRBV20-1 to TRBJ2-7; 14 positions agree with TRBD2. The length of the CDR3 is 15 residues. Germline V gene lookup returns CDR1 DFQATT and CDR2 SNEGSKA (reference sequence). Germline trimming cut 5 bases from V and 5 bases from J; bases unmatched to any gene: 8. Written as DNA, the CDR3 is TGCAGTGCTGGGGGACTAGCGGGAGTAAGCAACGAGCAGTACTTC. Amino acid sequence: CSAGGLAGVSNEQYF.

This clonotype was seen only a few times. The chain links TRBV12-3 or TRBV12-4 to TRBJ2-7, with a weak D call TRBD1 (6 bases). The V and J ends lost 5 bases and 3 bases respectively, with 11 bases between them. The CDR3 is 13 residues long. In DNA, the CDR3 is TGTGCCAGCAGTCCGGCCAGGGGCTACGAGCAGTACTTC. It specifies CASSPARGYEQYF.

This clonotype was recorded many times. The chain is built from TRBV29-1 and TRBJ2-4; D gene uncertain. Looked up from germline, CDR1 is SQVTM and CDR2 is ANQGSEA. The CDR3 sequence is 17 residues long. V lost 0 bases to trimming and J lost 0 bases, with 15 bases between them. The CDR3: CSVEDLAEILAKNIQYF. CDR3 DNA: TGCAGCGTTGAAGATCTGGCTGAAATCTTAGCCAAAAACATTCAGTACTTC. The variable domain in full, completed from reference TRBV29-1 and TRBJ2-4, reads SAVISQKPSRDICQRGTSLTIQCQVDSQVTMMFWYRQQPGQSLTLIATANQGSEATYESGFVIDKFPISRPNLTFSTLTVSNMSPEDSSIYLCSVEDLAEILAKNIQYFGAGTRLSVL.

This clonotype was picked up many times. The DNA of the CDR3 is TGTGCCAGCAGTTGGACCGGCGAGCAGTACTTC. This encodes CASSWTGEQYF. The chain is built from TRBV28 and TRBJ2-7, with no clear D. Trimming cost V 4 bases and J 6 bases, with 7 bases left between them. The CDR3 contains 11 residues. Germline CDR1 reads MDHEN; CDR2 reads SYDVKM.

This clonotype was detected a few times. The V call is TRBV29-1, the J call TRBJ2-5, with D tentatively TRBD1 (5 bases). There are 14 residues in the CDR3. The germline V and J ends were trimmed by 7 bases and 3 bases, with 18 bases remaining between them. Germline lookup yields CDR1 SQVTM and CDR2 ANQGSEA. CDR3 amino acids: CSESQGGGKETQYF. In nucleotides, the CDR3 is TGCAGCGAATCCCAGGGTGGTGGAAAAGAGACCCAGTACTTC.

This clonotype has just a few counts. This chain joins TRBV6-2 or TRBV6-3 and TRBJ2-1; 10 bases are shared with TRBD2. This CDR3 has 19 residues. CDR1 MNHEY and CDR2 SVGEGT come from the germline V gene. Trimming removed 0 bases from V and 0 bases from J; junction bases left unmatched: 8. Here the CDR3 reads CASSYSIAGGQTSYNEQFF. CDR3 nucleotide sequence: TGTGCCAGCAGTTACTCGATAGCGGGAGGCCAAACCTCCTACAATGAGCAGTTCTTC.

Here the CDR3 reads CASTVSSGTPYEQYF. The CDR3 DNA sequence: TGCGCCAGCACTGTATCTAGCGGGACACCCTACGAGCAGTACTTC. The chain recombines TRBV5-1 with TRBJ2-7, with 9 bases matching TRBD2. This CDR3 region has 15 residues. Trimming removed 6 bases from V and 2 bases from J; junction bases left unmatched: 9. Germline-derived CDR1 and CDR2 are SGHRS and YFSETQ.

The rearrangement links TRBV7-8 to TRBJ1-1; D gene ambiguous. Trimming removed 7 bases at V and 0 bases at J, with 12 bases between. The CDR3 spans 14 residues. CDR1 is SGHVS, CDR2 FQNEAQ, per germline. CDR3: CASTIQTLNTEAFF. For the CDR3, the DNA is TGTGCCAGCACCATCCAGACTTTGAACACTGAAGCTTTCTTT. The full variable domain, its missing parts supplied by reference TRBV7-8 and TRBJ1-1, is GAGVSQSPRYKVAKRGQDVALRCDPISGHVSLFWYQQALGQGPEFLTYFQNEAQLDKSGLPSDRFFAERPEGSVSTLKIQRTQQEDSAVYLCASTIQTLNTEAFFGQGTRLTVV.

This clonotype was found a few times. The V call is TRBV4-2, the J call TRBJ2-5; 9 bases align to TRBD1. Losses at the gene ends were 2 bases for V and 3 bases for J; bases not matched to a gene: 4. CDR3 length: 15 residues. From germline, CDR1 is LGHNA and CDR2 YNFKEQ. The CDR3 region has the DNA TGTGCCAGCAGCCAACCGGACAGGGGAGAAGAGACCCAGTACTTC. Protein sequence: CASSQPDRGEETQYF.

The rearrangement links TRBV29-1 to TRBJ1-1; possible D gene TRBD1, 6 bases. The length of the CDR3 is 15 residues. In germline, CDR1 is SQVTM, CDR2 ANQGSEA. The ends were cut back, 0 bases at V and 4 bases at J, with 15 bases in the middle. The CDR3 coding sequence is TGCAGCGTTGAAGAGTGGGGGGCTGGGGGCACTGAAGCTTTCTTT. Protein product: CSVEEWGAGGTEAFF.